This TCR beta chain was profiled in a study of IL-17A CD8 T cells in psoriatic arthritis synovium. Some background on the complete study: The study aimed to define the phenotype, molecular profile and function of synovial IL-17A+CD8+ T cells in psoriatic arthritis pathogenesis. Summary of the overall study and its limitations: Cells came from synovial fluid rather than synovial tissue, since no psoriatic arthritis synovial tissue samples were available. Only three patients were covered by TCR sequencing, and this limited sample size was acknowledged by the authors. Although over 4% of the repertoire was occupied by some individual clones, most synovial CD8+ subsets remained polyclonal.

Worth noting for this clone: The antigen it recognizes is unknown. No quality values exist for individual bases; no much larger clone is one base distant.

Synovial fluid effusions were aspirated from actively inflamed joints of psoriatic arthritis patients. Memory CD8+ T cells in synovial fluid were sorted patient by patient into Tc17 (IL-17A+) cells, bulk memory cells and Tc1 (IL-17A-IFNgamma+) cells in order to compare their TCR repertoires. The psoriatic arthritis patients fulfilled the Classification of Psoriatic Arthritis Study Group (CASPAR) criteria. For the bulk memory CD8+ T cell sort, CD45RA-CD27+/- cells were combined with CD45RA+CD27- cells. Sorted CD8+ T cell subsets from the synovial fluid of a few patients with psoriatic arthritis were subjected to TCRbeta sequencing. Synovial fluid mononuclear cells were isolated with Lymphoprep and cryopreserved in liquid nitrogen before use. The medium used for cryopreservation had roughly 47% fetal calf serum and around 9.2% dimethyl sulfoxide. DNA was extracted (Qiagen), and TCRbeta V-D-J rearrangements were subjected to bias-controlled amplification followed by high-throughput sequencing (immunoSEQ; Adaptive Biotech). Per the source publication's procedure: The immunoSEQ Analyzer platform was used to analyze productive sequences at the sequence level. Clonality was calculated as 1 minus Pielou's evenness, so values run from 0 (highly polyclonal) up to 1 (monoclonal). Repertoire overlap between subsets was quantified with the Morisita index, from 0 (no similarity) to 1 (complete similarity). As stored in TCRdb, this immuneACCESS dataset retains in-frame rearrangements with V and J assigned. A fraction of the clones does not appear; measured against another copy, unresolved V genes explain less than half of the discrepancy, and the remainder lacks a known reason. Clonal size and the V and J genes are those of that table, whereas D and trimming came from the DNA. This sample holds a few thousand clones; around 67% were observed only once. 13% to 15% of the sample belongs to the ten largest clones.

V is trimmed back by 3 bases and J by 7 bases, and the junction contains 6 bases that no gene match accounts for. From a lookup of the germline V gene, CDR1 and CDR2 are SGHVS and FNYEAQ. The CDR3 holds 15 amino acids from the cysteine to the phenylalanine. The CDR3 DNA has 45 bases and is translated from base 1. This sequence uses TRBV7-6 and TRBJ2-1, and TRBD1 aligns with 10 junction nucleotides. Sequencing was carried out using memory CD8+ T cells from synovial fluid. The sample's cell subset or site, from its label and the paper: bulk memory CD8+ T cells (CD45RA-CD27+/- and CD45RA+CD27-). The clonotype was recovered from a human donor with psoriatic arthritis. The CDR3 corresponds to CASSFGQGVINEQFF. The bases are TGTGCCAGCAGCTTCGGACAGGGGGTGATAAATGAGCAGTTCTTC.